Following are 27 T cell receptor beta chains from one sample sequenced in a study of blood T cell repertoires in COVID-19. Libraries were prepared by immunoSEQ multiplex PCR; TCRdb keeps only in-frame clonotypes and omits some of them. Found here are about 74,000 clones, roughly nine tenths of them singletons; the top ten hold 8% to 10%. Sequencing was carried out using peripheral blood. The receptors stem from a human donor in a cohort sampled during active COVID-19.

The chain links TRBV7-9 to TRBJ2-1; TRBD2 aligns across 7 bases. Per germline, CDR1 SEHNR and CDR2 FQNEAQ (reference sequence). The junction had 2 bases not matched to a gene; V was cut back by 4 bases and J by 5 bases. The CDR3 loop spans 13 amino acids. The CDR3 region has the DNA TGTGCCAGCAGCTGGACTAGAGACAATGAGCAGTTCTTC. This encodes CASSWTRDNEQFF.

The chain recombines TRBV3-1 (or the pseudogene TRBV3-2) with TRBJ1-2, with no clear D. Germline CDR1 LGHDT, CDR2 YNNKEL (reference sequence). Trimming shortened V by 4 bases and J by 4 bases, and 13 bases separated the two germline ends. CDR3 length: 14 amino acids. The chain's CDR3 is CASSPGERSYGYTF. Here the CDR3 DNA reads TGTGCCAGCAGCCCCGGAGAGAGGAGCTATGGCTACACCTTC.

V and J are TRBV6-5 and TRBJ1-4, with 7 bases lining up with TRBD1. Per the germline V gene, CDR1 is MNHEY and CDR2 is SVGAGI. J gave up 8 bases and V 7 bases, and 10 bases lay outside the gene matches. The CDR3 is 14 residues long. The CDR3 DNA sequence: TGTGCCAGCAAAAGCAGGGGGGCTGGGGAAAAACTGTTTTTT. Translated, it gives CASKSRGAGEKLFF.

The rearrangement joins TRBV18 to TRBJ2-5, with TRBD1 matching over 8 bases. Germline V gene data show CDR1 as KGHSH and CDR2 as LQKENI. This CDR3 has 14 amino acids. The V segment lost 6 bases and the J segment 5 bases; nucleotides outside the gene matches: 8. Written as DNA, the CDR3 is TGTGCCAGCTCGACAGGGGCAGGTGGGGAGACCCAGTACTTC. This gives the protein CASSTGAGGETQYF.

The rearrangement links TRBV7-9 to TRBJ2-3; TRBD2 matches 12 bases. This CDR3 is 17 amino acids long. After removal of 2 bases from V and 5 bases from J, the junction contained 8 bases not matched to a gene. Germline V CDR1 and CDR2: SEHNR, FQNEAQ (reference sequence). CDR3 protein: CASSLQRLAGERDTQYF. The DNA for the CDR3 is TGTGCCAGCAGCTTACAGAGACTAGCGGGAGAAAGAGATACGCAGTATTTT. Based on the CDR3 plus reference TRBV7-9 and TRBJ2-3, the full variable domain is DTGVSQNPRHKITKRGQNVTFRCDPISEHNRLYWYRQTLGQGPEFLTYFQNEAQLEKSRLLSDRFSAERPKGSFSTLEIQRTEQGDSAMYLCASSLQRLAGERDTQYFGPGTRLTVL.

The gene calls are TRBV18 and TRBJ2-1; D may be TRBD2 (8 bases). CDR3 length: 15 amino acids. Germline V lookup: CDR1 KGHSH, CDR2 LQKENI. Between the trimmed V and J ends, which lost 4 bases and 9 bases, there was a span of 19 bases. The CDR3 DNA sequence: TGTGCCAGCTCACTGAAGGGGGCGGGAGGCGTTGAGCAGTTCTTC. The encoded protein is CASSLKGAGGVEQFF.

The J gene is TRBJ2-7, the V gene TRBV6-5, with TRBD1 identical over 8 bases. V trimming: 6 bases; J trimming: 6 bases; junction bases outside the gene matches: 10. The CDR3 loop spans 14 amino acids. CDR1 is MNHEY and CDR2 is SVGAGI in the germline V gene. In nucleotides, the CDR3 is TGTGCCAGCAGCCCCGGGACAGGAAGGACCGAGCAGTACTTC. Amino acid sequence: CASSPGTGRTEQYF.

The chain's CDR3 is CASSLSGSPYEQYF. The CDR3 DNA follows: TGCGCCAGCAGCTTGTCAGGGTCCCCCTACGAGCAGTACTTC. The V and J genes are TRBV5-1 and TRBJ2-7, with D perhaps TRBD1 (5 bases). The V and J ends lost 1 base and 2 bases respectively, with 10 bases between them. The CDR3 contains 14 residues. CDR1 SGHRS and CDR2 YFSETQ come from the germline V gene.

The CDR3 reads CASSKDRLNTEAFF. CDR3 sequence (DNA): TGTGCCAGCAGCAAGGACAGACTGAACACTGAAGCTTTCTTT. The rearrangement joins TRBV6-5 to TRBJ1-1, with D tentatively TRBD1 (6 bases). V was cut by 6 bases and J by 0 bases, with 11 bases left in between. CDR3 length: 14 amino acids. In germline, CDR1 is MNHEY, CDR2 SVGAGI.

The V gene is TRBV27, the J gene TRBJ2-3, with a possible D match to TRBD2 (6 bases). The CDR3 covers 17 residues. Trimming stripped 5 bases from V and 3 bases from J, with 21 bases between. CDR1 MNHEY and CDR2 SMNVEV come from the germline V gene (reference sequence). CDR3 DNA sequence: TGTGCCAGCAGTGCACTTGGGGCATGGCGGGGAACAGATACGCAGTATTTT. This encodes CASSALGAWRGTDTQYF.

This chain uses TRBV9 with TRBJ2-1; 9 bases line up with TRBD2. The germline V gene has CDR1 SGDLS and CDR2 YYNGEE. The CDR3 spans 16 residues. The trim removed 0 bases at V and 4 bases at J, leaving 5 bases unmatched. CDR3 coding DNA: TGTGCCAGCAGCGTAGGGGCTAGCGGGACTTACAATGAGCAGTTCTTC. Protein sequence: CASSVGASGTYNEQFF.

A single count supports this clone. The chain is built from TRBV7-3 and TRBJ2-1; 10 nucleotides align to TRBD2. This CDR3 has 14 residues. CDR1 is SGHTA and CDR2 is FQGTGA in the germline V gene. The J segment lost 5 bases and the V segment lost 4 bases, leaving 2 bases of the junction unmatched. The CDR3 is CASSSAGGNNEQFF. The DNA of the CDR3 is TGTGCCAGCAGCTCAGCGGGAGGGAACAATGAGCAGTTCTTC.

The V gene is TRBV28, the J gene TRBJ2-7; maybe TRBD1 (6 bases). V was cut by 5 bases and J by 0 bases, with 14 bases left in between. The V gene's germline CDR1 is MDHEN and CDR2 SYDVKM. This CDR3 region has 15 residues. This chain's CDR3 is CASSPRGQTSYEQYF. CDR3 DNA: TGTGCCAGCAGTCCAAGGGGACAAACCTCCTACGAGCAGTACTTC.

V gene TRBV2 combines with J gene TRBJ2-7; D is possibly TRBD1 (6 bases). The CDR3 covers 13 residues. The V end was cut by 3 bases, the J end by 4 bases, with 10 bases between. Looked up from germline, CDR1 is SNHLY and CDR2 is FYNNEI. This CDR3 is CASSDTGQYEQYF. In nucleotides, the CDR3 is TGTGCCAGCAGTGACACAGGACAGTACGAGCAGTACTTC.

This CDR3 reads CASSLAGGKNTEAFF. CDR3 DNA sequence: TGTGCCAGCAGCTTGGCAGGGGGTAAGAACACTGAAGCTTTCTTT. The chain combines TRBV5-6 with TRBJ1-1, with 7 bases lining up with TRBD1. Trimming at V came to 0 bases and at J to 1 base, leaving 3 bases not matched to a gene. Germline CDR1 and CDR2: SGHDT and YYEEEE. The CDR3 is 15 residues long. The full variable domain, in which reference TRBV5-6 and TRBJ1-1 provide the parts outside the CDR3, is DAGVTQSPTHLIKTRGQQVTLRCSPKSGHDTVSWYQQALGQGPQFIFQYYEEEERQRGNFPDRFSGHQFPNYSSELNVNALLLGDSALYLCASSLAGGKNTEAFFGQGTRLTVV.

This clone was detected only a few times. The J gene is TRBJ2-1, the V gene TRBV18; D is unresolved. V dropped 4 bases and J dropped 5 bases, with 6 bases sitting between them. Germline CDR1 reads KGHSH; CDR2 reads LQKENI. CDR3 size: 12 residues. The CDR3, as DNA: TGTGCCAGCTCACAGCGAGACAATGAGCAGTTCTTC. Translated, it gives CASSQRDNEQFF.

This clone is a singleton in its sample. The V gene is TRBV27, the J gene TRBJ2-5; 9 bases align to TRBD2. Trimming at V came to 4 bases and at J to 3 bases, leaving 3 bases not matched to a gene. The CDR3 extends over 14 amino acids. Germline CDR1 MNHEY, CDR2 SMNVEV (reference sequence). The CDR3 DNA follows: TGTGCCAGCAGTTCTAGCGGGGCCGAAGAGACCCAGTACTTC. It yields the protein CASSSSGAEETQYF.

The chain links TRBV18 to TRBJ2-3; TRBD2 matches 11 bases. The CDR3 covers 14 residues. V lost 3 bases to trimming and J lost 9 bases; unmatched junction nucleotides: 5. Germline CDR1 KGHSH, CDR2 LQKENI. The CDR3 DNA follows: TGTGCCAGCTCACCTAGCGGGAGGGCCAGAACGCAGTATTTT. Its translation is CASSPSGRARTQYF.

The chain couples TRBV7-2 to TRBJ1-6; D not resolved. CDR1 is SGHTA and CDR2 is FQGNSA in the germline V gene. The ends were cut back, 0 bases at V and 7 bases at J, with 10 bases in the middle. CDR3 size: 15 residues. The CDR3 DNA sequence: TGTGCCAGCAGCTTAGCGCGGGTCGTAAATTCACCCCTCCACTTT. Its translation is CASSLARVVNSPLHF.

The V and J genes are TRBV5-1 and TRBJ2-1; 14 bases agree with TRBD2. Germline V CDR1 and CDR2: SGHRS, YFSETQ. The CDR3 length is 16 residues. The V segment lost 2 bases and the J segment 7 bases; nucleotides outside the gene matches: 5. The CDR3 spells CASSLTGTSGSNEQFF. DNA of the CDR3: TGCGCCAGCAGCTTAACCGGGACTAGCGGGAGTAATGAGCAGTTCTTC.

The chain is built from TRBV6-5 and TRBJ2-7, with D perhaps matching TRBD1 (6 bases). V lost 6 bases to trimming and J lost 3 bases, with 15 bases between them. The V gene's germline CDR1 is MNHEY and CDR2 SVGAGI. The CDR3 has 14 amino acids. The CDR3 bases are TGTGCCAGCAGGGATCTAACAGGGTTCTACGAGCAGTACTTC. The encoded protein is CASRDLTGFYEQYF.

This clone is a singleton in its sample. Compared with germline, one end of the junction differs, possibly owing to a read error. The rearrangement links TRBV10-3 to TRBJ2-7; 12 nucleotides agree with TRBD2. This CDR3 has 15 amino acids. Germline V gene lookup returns CDR1 ENHRY and CDR2 SYGVKD. The CDR3 here is CAISAAGTSGPDRVF. In DNA form, the CDR3 reads TGTGCCATCAGTGCCGCCGGGACTAGCGGGCCGGATCGGGTCTTC.

This chain uses TRBV30 with TRBJ1-4; D not certain. V lost 4 bases to trimming and J lost 7 bases, with 10 bases between them. This CDR3 has 12 amino acids. Germline lookup yields CDR1 GTSNPN and CDR2 SVGIG (reference sequence). For the CDR3, the DNA is TGTGCCTGGACCGGGGATGCTGAAAAACTGTTTTTT. Translated, it gives CAWTGDAEKLFF.

The chain is built from TRBV5-1 and TRBJ2-3, with TRBD2 identical over 10 bases. The junction had 5 bases not matched to a gene; V was cut back by 6 bases and J by 4 bases. This CDR3 spans 14 amino acids. Germline V gives CDR1 SGHRS, CDR2 YFSETQ. The CDR3 DNA follows: TGCGCCAGCACCGCTAGCGGGAGCCCAGATACGCAGTATTTT. The encoded protein is CASTASGSPDTQYF.

The CDR3 spells CASSSFGQETQYF. CDR3 sequence (DNA): TGTGCCAGCAGTTCTTTCGGGCAAGAGACCCAGTACTTC. The rearrangement uses TRBV6-2 or TRBV6-3 and TRBJ2-5; D is ambiguous. V lost 4 bases and J lost 2, with 8 bases in between. Germline CDR1 reads MNHEY; CDR2 reads SVGEGT. CDR3 length: 13 amino acids.

This CDR3 is CASSLFGTGGNQPQHF. As DNA, the CDR3 is TGTGCCAGCAGCTTGTTTGGCACAGGCGGCAATCAGCCCCAGCATTTT. This chain uses TRBV5-5 with TRBJ1-5; possible D gene TRBD1, 5 bases. This CDR3 is 16 amino acids long. Trimming left V 1 base short and J 2 bases short, with 13 bases between. The germline CDR1 and CDR2 sequences are SGHKS and YYEKEE (reference sequence).

The chain joins TRBV10-3 to TRBJ1-2, with D maybe TRBD1 (5 bases). V was clipped by 0 bases and J by 8 bases, with 13 bases between them. CDR3 length: 14 residues. Per germline, CDR1 ENHRY and CDR2 SYGVKD. The CDR3 protein is CAISESKTVEGYTF. The CDR3 nucleotides read TGTGCCATCAGTGAGTCGAAGACAGTGGAGGGCTACACCTTC.